The TCR beta chain described here comes from a study of T cells and Merkel cell carcinoma outcomes. V gave up 4 bases and J gave up 0 bases, with 10 bases separating them. CDR1 and CDR2 from the germline V gene are SGDLS and YYNGEE. CDR3 length: 14 amino acids. This clone was observed a single time. Generated by immunoSEQ multiplex PCR, the TCRdb table keeps only in-frame clones and is missing some. Seen here are under 8,000 clones, roughly 91% observed once, and the top ten hold around 2.8%. This chain uses TRBV9 with TRBJ1-2, with D uncertain. The source is a human donor with Merkel cell carcinoma. Specimen: tumor tissue from Merkel cell carcinoma. Here the CDR3 DNA reads TGTGCCAGCAGCCCGGACGGTTCTAACTATGGCTACACCTTC. It encodes CASSPDGSNYGYTF.